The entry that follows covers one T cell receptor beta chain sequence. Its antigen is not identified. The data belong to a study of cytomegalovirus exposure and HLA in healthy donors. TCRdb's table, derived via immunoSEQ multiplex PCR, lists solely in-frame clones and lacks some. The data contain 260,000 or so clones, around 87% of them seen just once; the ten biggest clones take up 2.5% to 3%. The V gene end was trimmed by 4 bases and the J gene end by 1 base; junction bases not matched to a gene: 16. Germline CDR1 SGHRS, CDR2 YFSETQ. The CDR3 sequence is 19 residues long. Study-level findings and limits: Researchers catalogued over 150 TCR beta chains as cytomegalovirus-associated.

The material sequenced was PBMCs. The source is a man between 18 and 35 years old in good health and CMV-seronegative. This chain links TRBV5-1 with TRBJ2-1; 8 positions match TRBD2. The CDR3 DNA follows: TGCGCCAGCAGCCTCCCGACGAAGCGAGGACTAGCTTCCTACAATGAGCAGTTCTTC. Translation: CASSLPTKRGLASYNEQFF.